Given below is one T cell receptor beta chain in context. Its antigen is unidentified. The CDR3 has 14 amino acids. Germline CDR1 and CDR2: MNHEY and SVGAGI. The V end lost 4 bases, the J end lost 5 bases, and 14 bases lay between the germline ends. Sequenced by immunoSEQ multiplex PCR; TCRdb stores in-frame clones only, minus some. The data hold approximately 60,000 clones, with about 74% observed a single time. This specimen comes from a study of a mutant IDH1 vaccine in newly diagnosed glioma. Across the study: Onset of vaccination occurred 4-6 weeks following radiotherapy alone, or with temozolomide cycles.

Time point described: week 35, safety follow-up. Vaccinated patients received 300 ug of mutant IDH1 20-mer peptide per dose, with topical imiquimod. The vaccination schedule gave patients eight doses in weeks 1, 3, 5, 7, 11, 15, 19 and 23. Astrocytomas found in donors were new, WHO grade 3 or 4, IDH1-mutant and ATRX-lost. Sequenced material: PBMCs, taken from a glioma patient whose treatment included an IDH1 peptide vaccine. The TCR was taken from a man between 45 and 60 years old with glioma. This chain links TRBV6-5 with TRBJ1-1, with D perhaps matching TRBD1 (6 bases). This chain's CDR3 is CASSFSRGGTEAFF. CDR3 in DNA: TGTGCCAGCAGTTTCAGCAGGGGAGGTACTGAAGCTTTCTTT.